These 27 T cell receptor beta chains came from one sample sequenced in a study of blood T cell repertoires in COVID-19. The assay was immunoSEQ multiplex PCR, and TCRdb's table has in-frame clones only and misses some. Counted here are 100,000 to 120,000 clones, around four fifths occurring once; the ten biggest clones make up about 8.1%. The sequenced material came from peripheral blood. These receptor sequences come from a woman between 40 and 55 years old with acute or convalescent COVID-19.

In DNA, the CDR3 is TGTGCCACCAGCAGAGAGTTACAGGGATACGAGCAGTACTTC. Its protein product is CATSRELQGYEQYF. The V call is TRBV15, the J call TRBJ2-7; TRBD1 is a possible D gene (6 bases). Germline V gene lookup returns CDR1 LNHNV and CDR2 YYDKDF (reference sequence). This CDR3 is 14 amino acids long. V lost 0 bases to trimming and J lost 4 bases, with 10 bases between them.

This clone has a count of ten or more. This chain connects TRBV4-3 to TRBJ2-7; 8 bases agree with TRBD1. CDR1 is LGHNA and CDR2 is YSLEER in the germline V gene. There are 14 residues in the CDR3. The J segment lost 5 bases and the V segment lost 2 bases, leaving 5 bases of the junction unmatched. CDR3: CASSQSQGADEQYF. The DNA for the CDR3 is TGCGCCAGCAGCCAATCCCAGGGGGCAGACGAGCAGTACTTC.

The chain uses TRBV7-9 and TRBJ2-1; 7 nucleotides line up with TRBD2. The CDR3 contains 11 residues. CDR1 SEHNR and CDR2 FQNEAQ come from the germline V gene (reference sequence). The CDR3 nucleotides are TGTGCTACGGGAGGTGACAATGAGCAGTTCTTC. It yields the protein CATGGDNEQFF. The entire variable domain, with the rest obtained from reference TRBV7-9 and TRBJ2-1, is as follows: DTGVSQNPRHKITKRGQNVTFRCDPISEHNRLYWYRQTLGQGPEFLTYFQNEAQLEKSRLLSDRFSAERPKGSFSTLEIQRTEQGDSAMYLCATGGDNEQFFGPGTRLTVL.

The chain joins TRBV5-4 to TRBJ2-1; 8 bases are shared with TRBD1. The CDR3 spans 15 residues. The J segment lost 4 bases and the V segment lost 2 bases, leaving 5 bases of the junction unmatched. Germline V lookup: CDR1 SGHNT, CDR2 YYREEE (reference sequence). The CDR3 sequence is CASSLDRGAYNEQFF. In nucleotides, the CDR3 is TGTGCCAGCAGCTTAGACAGGGGCGCGTACAATGAGCAGTTCTTC.

The chain carries TRBV7-2 and TRBJ2-1; TRBD2 matches 9 bases. V shed 0 bases, J shed 10 bases, and the junction held 4 bases outside the gene matches. This CDR3 comprises 14 residues. Looked up from germline, CDR1 is SGHTA and CDR2 is FQGNSA. CDR3 sequence reads: CASSLARLAGEQFF. CDR3 DNA sequence: TGTGCCAGCAGCTTAGCGAGGCTAGCGGGGGAGCAGTTCTTC.

The V gene is TRBV19, the J gene TRBJ1-2; D unclear. V was shortened by 5 bases and J by 0 bases, with 10 bases between the two germline ends. The CDR3 contains 14 residues. Germline CDR1 reads LNHDA; CDR2 reads SQIVND (reference sequence). This chain's CDR3 is CASSLEATNYGYTF. CDR3 bases: TGTGCCAGTAGTCTGGAGGCGACTAACTATGGCTACACCTTC.

V is TRBV5-1 and J is TRBJ1-5; D is possibly TRBD1 (5 bases). Germline CDR1 reads SGHRS; CDR2 reads YFSETQ. The V end was cut by 2 bases, the J end by 0 bases, with 9 bases between. The CDR3 is 15 amino acids. The CDR3: CASSLSTGSNQPQHF. DNA for the CDR3: TGCGCCAGCAGCTTAAGTACAGGTAGCAATCAGCCCCAGCATTTT. Drawing the rest from reference TRBV5-1 and TRBJ1-5, the complete variable domain is KAGVTQTPRYLIKTRGQQVTLSCSPISGHRSVSWYQQTPGQGLQFLFEYFSETQRNKGNFPGRFSGRQFSNSRSEMNVSTLELGDSALYLCASSLSTGSNQPQHFGDGTRLSIL.

The J gene is TRBJ2-7, the V gene TRBV18, with TRBD2 as a possible D gene (6 bases). Trimming left V 11 bases short and J 0 bases short, with 14 bases between. Germline V gene sequence: CDR1 KGHSH, CDR2 LQKENI. The CDR3 length is 13 residues. CDR3 in DNA: TGTGCCTCCCGCCGGGGGAACTCCTACGAGCAGTACTTC. Translating gives CASRRGNSYEQYF.

The V and J genes are TRBV5-8 and TRBJ1-3; TRBD1 matches at 8 bases. Germline CDR1 is SGHTS and CDR2 is YDEGEE. The CDR3 has 17 residues. The V gene end was trimmed by 6 bases and the J gene end by 2 bases; junction bases not matched to a gene: 13. The CDR3 sequence is CASTSGTGQGTGNTIYF. As DNA, the CDR3 is TGTGCCAGCACCTCGGGTACCGGACAGGGCACTGGAAACACCATATATTTT. The full variable domain, in which reference TRBV5-8 and TRBJ1-3 provide the parts outside the CDR3, is EAGVTQSPTHLIKTRGQQATLRCSPISGHTSVYWYQQALGLGLQFLLWYDEGEERNRGNFPPRFSGRQFPNYSSELNVNALELEDSALYLCASTSGTGQGTGNTIYFGEGSWLTVV.

This chain links TRBV5-6 with TRBJ2-1; TRBD1 might be the D (6 bases). Germline V gene data show CDR1 as SGHDT and CDR2 as YYEEEE. Trimming removed 0 bases at V and 3 bases at J, with 10 bases between. The CDR3 is 15 residues long. The CDR3: CASSLAQGYYNEQFF. As DNA, the CDR3 is TGTGCCAGCAGCTTGGCTCAGGGGTACTACAATGAGCAGTTCTTC.

Details on this clone: The same CDR3 arises from other DNA sequences in this sample as well. The V gene is TRBV6-5, the J gene TRBJ2-7, with 8 positions matching TRBD1. The CDR3 has 15 residues. V dropped 0 bases and J dropped 4; count of bases not matched to a gene: 5. The germline V gene has CDR1 MNHEY and CDR2 SVGAGI. The CDR3 sequence is CASSYSDRGPYEQYF. CDR3 coding DNA: TGTGCCAGCAGTTACTCCGACAGGGGCCCTTACGAGCAGTACTTC.

The chain joins TRBV6-2 or TRBV6-3 to TRBJ1-4; D possibly corresponds to TRBD1 (5 bases). CDR1 is MNHEY and CDR2 is SVGEGT in the germline V gene. Trimming took 2 bases from V and 3 from J, leaving 10 bases between them. The CDR3 has 15 amino acids. CDR3 nucleotide sequence: TGTGCCAGCAGTTACGGGGCAGGACCTAATGAAAAACTGTTTTTT. Translating it yields CASSYGAGPNEKLFF.

The chain links TRBV15 to TRBJ2-3; D might be TRBD2 (5 bases). Germline CDR1 LNHNV, CDR2 YYDKDF (reference sequence). This CDR3 is built from 13 residues. Trimming cost V 6 bases and J 2 bases, with 9 bases left between them. Written as DNA, the CDR3 is TGTGCCACCAGGCTAGCTTCCACAGATACGCAGTATTTT. Translation gives CATRLASTDTQYF.

The genes are TRBV6-1 and TRBJ1-5; D might be TRBD1 (5 bases). This CDR3 has 18 amino acids. Per germline, CDR1 MNHNS and CDR2 SASEGT. V lost 2 bases, J lost 0 bases, and 17 bases lay in between. CDR3: CASSEKSLDSFSNQPQHF. CDR3 sequence (DNA): TGTGCCAGCAGTGAAAAGTCTCTAGACAGCTTTAGCAATCAGCCCCAGCATTTT.

The DNA for the CDR3 is TGTGCCAGCAGCCGAGTGGGAGAAACTGAAGCTTTCTTT. It encodes CASSRVGETEAFF. This sequence joins TRBV6-6 and TRBJ1-1; D not resolved. In germline, CDR1 is MNHNY, CDR2 SVGAGI (reference sequence). This CDR3 has 13 amino acids. V lost 6 bases and J 5 bases, leaving 13 bases between the germline ends.

J is TRBJ2-3 and V is TRBV3-1 (or the pseudogene TRBV3-2), with 9 nucleotides matching TRBD2. Germline V CDR1 and CDR2: LGHDT, YNNKEL (reference sequence). V was clipped by 0 bases and J by 3 bases; unmatched bases: 10. The CDR3 has 18 residues. CDR3 loop: CASSQENWRGGRTDTQYF. In DNA form, the CDR3 reads TGTGCCAGCAGCCAAGAGAACTGGCGGGGGGGCCGGACAGATACGCAGTATTTT.

This clone was seen only once. This CDR3 reads CASSLDISYGYTF. DNA for the CDR3: TGCGCCAGCAGCCTGGACATCTCCTATGGCTACACCTTC. This chain links TRBV5-1 with TRBJ1-2; TRBD1 might be the D (5 bases). The germline gives CDR1 SGHRS, CDR2 YFSETQ. The CDR3 has 13 residues. V lost 4 bases, J lost 4 bases, and 11 bases lay in between. The full variable domain, in which reference TRBV5-1 and TRBJ1-2 provide the parts outside the CDR3, is KAGVTQTPRYLIKTRGQQVTLSCSPISGHRSVSWYQQTPGQGLQFLFEYFSETQRNKGNFPGRFSGRQFSNSRSEMNVSTLELGDSALYLCASSLDISYGYTFGSGTRLTVV.

The chain couples TRBV6-2 or TRBV6-3 to TRBJ1-5; 8 bases are a match to TRBD1. CDR3 length equals 17 residues. V shed 2 bases, J shed 2 bases, and the junction held 8 bases outside the gene matches. Germline CDR1 is MNHEY and CDR2 is SVGEGT. CDR3 DNA sequence: TGTGCCAGCAGTTACCCGGACAGGGTGCGTGGCAATCAGCCCCAGCATTTT. Translation: CASSYPDRVRGNQPQHF.

This clone was observed a few times. The chain carries TRBV2 and TRBJ1-2; D is possibly TRBD1 (6 bases). The CDR3 contains 13 residues. Looked up from germline, CDR1 is SNHLY and CDR2 is FYNNEI. Trimming left V 5 bases short and J 6 bases short, with 13 bases between. This chain's CDR3 is CASSYTGNNGYTF. The CDR3 DNA follows: TGTGCCAGCAGTTATACAGGGAATAATGGCTACACCTTC.

A single count supports this clone. The chain has TRBV30 and TRBJ1-2; 12 bases agree with TRBD1. With V trimmed by 1 base and J by 8 bases, 8 bases remained unmatched. In germline, CDR1 is GTSNPN, CDR2 SVGIG (reference sequence). The CDR3 is 15 amino acids. As DNA, the CDR3 is TGTGCCTGGAGTGCGGGACAGGGGGCTCAATTCGGCTACACCTTC. It specifies CAWSAGQGAQFGYTF.

The rearrangement joins TRBV6-5 to TRBJ1-6; a possible D gene is TRBD1 (5 bases). V was shortened by 6 bases and J by 10 bases, with 13 bases between the two germline ends. The V gene's germline CDR1 is MNHEY and CDR2 SVGAGI. The CDR3 length is 13 residues. The chain's CDR3 is CASRIGASSPLHF. In nucleotides, the CDR3 is TGTGCCAGCAGAATAGGGGCAAGCTCACCCCTCCACTTT.

The V call is TRBV7-2, the J call TRBJ1-3; D is undetermined. The CDR3 is made up of 16 amino acids. The ends were cut back, 1 base at V and 7 bases at J, with 17 bases in the middle. Germline lookup yields CDR1 SGHTA and CDR2 FQGNSA. CDR3 protein: CASSLGGGAGRNTIYF. CDR3 DNA sequence: TGTGCCAGCAGCTTAGGCGGCGGAGCGGGAAGGAACACCATATATTTT.

This clone appeared a single time. An end of the junction differs from the germline gene, which may be a read error. V is TRBV6-2 or TRBV6-3 and J is TRBJ1-2; tentative D call: TRBD1 (5 bases). Germline-derived CDR1 and CDR2 are MNHEY and SVGEGT. This CDR3 is built from 13 residues. The CDR3 sequence is CASSIQVNYDYTF. CDR3 sequence (DNA): TGTGCCAGCAGTATACAGGTTAACTATGACTACACCTTC.

The V and J genes are TRBV30 and TRBJ1-2; a possible D gene is TRBD1 (6 bases). The germline V gene encodes CDR1 GTSNPN and CDR2 SVGIG (reference sequence). V was clipped by 3 bases and J by 8 bases, with 19 bases between them. The CDR3 is 14 residues long. As DNA, the CDR3 is TGTGCCTGGAGGGGGGCGGGGGTAGCGGGAGGCTACACCTTC. Translated, it gives CAWRGAGVAGGYTF.

This clone was recorded once. J is TRBJ2-7 and V is TRBV7-2; 8 bases line up with TRBD2. The CDR3 is 15 amino acids. The junction had 5 bases not matched to a gene; V was cut back by 4 bases and J by 0 bases. In germline, CDR1 is SGHTA, CDR2 FQGNSA. The CDR3 DNA reads TGTGCCAGCAGCTCCAGCGGGGGAAACTCCTACGAGCAGTACTTC. Translation: CASSSSGGNSYEQYF.

This clone came up a few times. The J gene is TRBJ1-2, the V gene TRBV29-1; D remains unclear. Deletions cut 0 bases from V and 5 bases from J, with 16 bases between. The germline V gene has CDR1 SQVTM and CDR2 ANQGSEA. The CDR3 is 15 residues long. The CDR3: CSVEDGWRKLYGYTF. The DNA for the CDR3 is TGCAGCGTTGAAGATGGTTGGCGGAAACTATATGGCTACACCTTC.

The chain combines TRBV7-2 with TRBJ1-2; D uncertain. The CDR3 has 12 amino acids. The germline gives CDR1 SGHTA, CDR2 FQGNSA. Trimming removed 5 bases at V and 7 bases at J, with 11 bases between. The CDR3 here is CASSTRQGGYTF. CDR3 bases: TGTGCCAGCAGCACTAGACAAGGTGGCTACACCTTC.